The clone carrying this TCR beta chain was observed a few times. Its antigen is currently unknown. The CDR3 has 11 amino acids. V lost 2 bases to trimming and J lost 8 bases, with 5 bases between them. Germline CDR1 reads SGHKS; CDR2 reads YYEKEE (reference sequence). The data originate from a study of post-analysis software for immune sequencing data. Incorporated into the TCR beta cDNA libraries were unique molecular identifiers, which served to reduce PCR and sequencing biases. Around 500,000 cDNA molecules were recovered from an input of 1 to 10 million T cells. TCRdb reanalysed the PCR reads using MiXCR and keeps one entry per CDR3 protein. The sample has fewer than 700,000 distinct CDR3 sequences, about 40% seen once. General study results and limits: Controls showed lower frequencies than patients for five or six TRBV segments, and TRBV5-6, TRBV5-1 and TRBV20-1 were among these. Strong co-clustering by F measure linked samples that shared a preparation batch. Normalized Chao1 diversity was significantly reduced in patients versus controls.

The receptor's source is a girl aged 5 to 17 with multiple sclerosis. Sequenced: blood. This rearrangement joins TRBV5-5 to TRBJ2-1; D gene ambiguous. This CDR3 reads CASSFQYEQFF. The CDR3 region has the DNA TGTGCCAGCAGCTTTCAGTATGAGCAGTTCTTC.